This T cell receptor (beta chain) was recorded in a study of regulatory T cells in long-lasting Graves disease. Findings and limits, study-wide: Favored usage of TRBV28, TRBJ1-2 and TRBJ2-5 was recorded in persistent disease. Persistent patients had a count of shared public clonotypes (approximately 3,000) that exceeded that of new patients (around 1,000).

TCR beta libraries were built with iRepertoire HTBI primers and Arm-PCR of CDR3 regions. TCRdb itself ran the multiplex PCR reads through MiXCR, one entry per CDR3 protein. Here the sample spans hundreds of thousands of distinct CDR3 sequences, approximately 12% being singletons. As for time point: newly diagnosed GD, antithyroid drugs for less than 3 months. Preparation of the TCR library used RNA extracted from PBMCs. Germline values: CDR1 LGHNA, CDR2 YSLEER. The CDR3 length is 14 residues. With 1 base removed from V and 4 bases from J, the gap between germline ends came to 10 bases. In its sample, this clonotype was seen many times. What it binds is not known. In addition, the sample was reused for a study of T cells in Graves' hyperthyroidism and ophthalmopathy. This second study says: Used for diagnoses were clinical symptoms, serum thyroxine and TRAb, thyroid ultrasound and orbital computed tomography. First-round RT-PCR of the TCR CDR3 relied on the HTBI primer set.

V and J are TRBV4-3 and TRBJ1-2; D is undetermined. Source: peripheral blood mononuclear cells (PBMCs), taken at new diagnosis, from a patient treated with antithyroid drugs. This sequence was found in a woman between 25 and 40 years old with Graves disease. The CDR3 region is CASSQAWTVYGYTF. The CDR3 DNA sequence: TGCGCCAGCAGCCAAGCTTGGACGGTCTATGGCTACACCTTC.